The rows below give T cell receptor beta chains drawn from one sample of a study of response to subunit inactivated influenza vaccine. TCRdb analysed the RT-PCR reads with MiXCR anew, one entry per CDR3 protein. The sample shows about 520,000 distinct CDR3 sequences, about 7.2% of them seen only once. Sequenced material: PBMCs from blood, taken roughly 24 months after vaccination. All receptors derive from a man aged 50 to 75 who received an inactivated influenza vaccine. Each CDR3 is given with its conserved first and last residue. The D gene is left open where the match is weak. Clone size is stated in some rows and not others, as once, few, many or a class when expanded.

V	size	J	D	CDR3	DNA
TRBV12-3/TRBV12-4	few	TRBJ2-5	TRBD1	CASSRRQGNTQGTQYF	TGTGCCAGCAGCCGGAGACAGGGAAACACTCAAGGGACCCAGTACTTC
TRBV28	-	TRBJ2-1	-	CASSLAVSEQFF	TGTGCCAGCAGTTTAGCAGTAAGTGAGCAGTTCTTC
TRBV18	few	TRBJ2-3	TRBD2	CASSPSSGLGSDTQYF	TGTGCCAGCTCACCATCCTCGGGACTAGGCTCAGATACGCAGTATTTT
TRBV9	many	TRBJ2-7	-	CASSVDVGMGEQYF	TGTGCCAGCAGCGTAGATGTCGGAATGGGCGAGCAGTACTTC
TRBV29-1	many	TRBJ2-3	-	CSAHRDRVDTQYF	TGCAGCGCTCACCGGGACCGGGTGGATACGCAGTATTTT
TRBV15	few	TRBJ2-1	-	CATSRENGAGQFF	TGTGCCACCAGCAGAGAAAACGGGGCAGGCCAGTTCTTC
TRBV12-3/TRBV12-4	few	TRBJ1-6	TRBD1	CASSLGRTGSGYSPLHF	TGTGCCAGCAGTTTAGGGAGGACAGGGAGTGGTTATTCACCCCTCCACTTT
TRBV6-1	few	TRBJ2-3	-	CASGGAYIGADTQYF	TGTGCCAGCGGGGGGGCGTATATTGGGGCCGATACGCAGTATTTT
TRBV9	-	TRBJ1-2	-	CASSPGSWGYTF	TGTGCCAGCAGCCCCGGTTCTTGGGGCTACACCTTC
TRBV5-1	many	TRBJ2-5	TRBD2	CASSLIPFGRPGEETQYF	TGCGCCAGCAGCTTGATTCCTTTCGGGAGGCCGGGGGAAGAGACCCAGTACTTC
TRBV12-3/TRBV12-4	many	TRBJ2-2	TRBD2	CATGGTSGSTGELFF	TGTGCCACCGGGGGGACTAGCGGTTCCACCGGGGAGCTGTTTTTT
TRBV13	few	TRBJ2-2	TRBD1	CASSLAGGMNTGELFF	TGTGCCAGCAGCTTAGCAGGGGGAATGAACACCGGGGAGCTGTTTTTT
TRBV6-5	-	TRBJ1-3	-	CASSSGYWSGNTIYF	TGTGCCAGCAGTTCCGGGTACTGGTCTGGAAACACCATATATTTT
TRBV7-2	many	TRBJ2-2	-	CASSFPVGELFF	TGTGCCAGCAGCTTTCCGGTCGGGGAGCTGTTTTTT
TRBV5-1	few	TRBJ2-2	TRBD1	CASSKSRDRYPGELFF	TGCGCCAGCAGCAAAAGCCGGGACAGATACCCCGGGGAGCTGTTTTTT
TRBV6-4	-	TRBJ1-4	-	CARQGFNEKLFF	TGTGCCAGACAGGGTTTCAATGAAAAACTGTTTTTT
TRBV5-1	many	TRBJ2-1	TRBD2	CASRPELAGSYNEQFF	TGCGCCAGCCGCCCAGAACTAGCGGGGTCCTACAATGAGCAGTTCTTC
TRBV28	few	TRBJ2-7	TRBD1	CASRPRDRYEQYF	TGTGCCAGCAGACCCCGGGACAGATACGAGCAGTACTTC
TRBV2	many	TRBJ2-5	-	CASSLESGTQYF	TGTGCCAGCAGTCTAGAATCAGGGACCCAGTACTTC
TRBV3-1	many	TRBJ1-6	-	CASSQVQRNSPLHF	TGTGCCAGCAGCCAAGTACAGAGGAATTCACCCCTCCACTTT
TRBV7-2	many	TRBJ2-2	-	CASSPARDPHTGELFF	TGTGCCAGCAGTCCCGCCCGGGACCCACACACCGGGGAGCTGTTTTTT
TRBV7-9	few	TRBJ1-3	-	CASSSETFSENTIYF	TGTGCCAGCAGCTCAGAGACCTTCTCTGAAAACACCATATATTTT
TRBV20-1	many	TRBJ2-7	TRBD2	CSASGRLYEQYF	TGCAGTGCTAGCGGGAGGTTATACGAGCAGTACTTC
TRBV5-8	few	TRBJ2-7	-	CASSFPGPVSEQYF	TGTGCCAGCAGCTTCCCGGGTCCGGTTTCCGAGCAGTACTTC
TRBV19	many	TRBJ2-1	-	CASSPRTGYNEQFF	TGTGCCAGTAGTCCGAGGACTGGCTACAATGAGCAGTTCTTC
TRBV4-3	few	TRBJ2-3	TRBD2	CASSHQAGGGGDTQYF	TGCGCCAGCAGCCACCAAGCAGGCGGCGGGGGAGATACGCAGTATTTT
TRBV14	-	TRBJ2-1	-	CASSQALASEQFF	TGTGCCAGCAGCCAAGCACTGGCGTCCGAGCAGTTCTTC
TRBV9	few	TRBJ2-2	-	CASSVTLKGGTGELFF	TGTGCCAGCAGCGTAACGTTGAAGGGTGGGACCGGGGAGCTGTTTTTT
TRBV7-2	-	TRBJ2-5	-	CASSLRGPPETQYF	TGTGCCAGCAGCCTTCGGGGCCCCCCAGAGACCCAGTACTTC
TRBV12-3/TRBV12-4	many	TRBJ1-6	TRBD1	CASSSGTGGSPLHF	TGTGCCAGCAGCTCCGGGACAGGGGGTTCACCCCTCCACTTT
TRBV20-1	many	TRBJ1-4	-	CSARPGLLGEKLFF	TGCAGTGCTCGACCGGGCCTCCTGGGGGAAAAACTGTTTTTT
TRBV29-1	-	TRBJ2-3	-	CSVEFLATDTQYF	TGCAGCGTTGAATTTCTAGCGACAGATACGCAGTATTTT
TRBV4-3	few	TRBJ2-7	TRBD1	CASSRDRGFSYEQYF	TGCGCCAGCAGCCGGGACAGGGGATTCTCCTACGAGCAGTACTTC